Described below is a single T cell receptor (beta chain) sequence and its context. Which antigen it targets is not known. Base qualities were left out, and no much larger clone turns up one base away. This sample was included in a study of shared clonotypes between healthy human individuals (TCRdb year 2020). With respect to the entire study: The cohort included a few men and a couple of women between 18 and 49 years of age. To estimate repertoire size and how much clonotype sharing occurs between individuals, the study deeply sequenced the blood TCR repertoires of 5 or 6 healthy adults. Each donor's leukapheresis produced roughly between about 0.8 and 10 billion PBMCs. Libraries were prepared and TCR repertoires were sequenced by different laboratories using diverse techniques, in order to increase sequencing depth and limit assay-specific biases. For each donor, CD4 naive and CD4 memory were each given three plates, CD8 naive was given two plates, and CD8 memory was given one plate.

General findings and caveats noted by the study authors: Pairwise subsampling indicated that sequencing depth was expected to affect the degree of clonotype sharing among donors. Compared with non-shared clonotypes, the clonotypes found in all four sorted-subset donors had higher generation probabilities. Only blood was sampled, and tissue TCR repertoires likely differ from those in blood. Larger estimated clonotype richness was generally found for naive subsets than for memory subsets. Sharing across a handful of donors was observed for approximately 5% of naive CD4, less than 4% of naive CD8, roughly 2.3% of memory CD4, and about 0.4% of memory CD8 clonotypes. Incomplete sequencing was indicated by rarefaction of sorted-subset datasets, despite the large sequencing depth. The genetic and exposure-history diversity represented was limited by the small number of donors.

CDR1 MNHNS and CDR2 SASEGT are derived from the germline V gene. From its cysteine to its phenylalanine, the CDR3 spans 15 amino acids. Solely the CDR3 DNA is kept, with 45 bases framed from the first base. The V and J ends are trimmed by 1 base and 0 bases, leaving 10 bases between them. Using the deep immunoSEQ assay, TCR CDR3 regions were amplified from genomic DNA by multiplex PCR. Extracted genomic DNA from each cell subset was spread evenly across all wells of several immunoSEQ 96-well plates, with each plate serving as a replicate. Each replicate PCR for sorted subsets received around 0.2 ug genomic DNA, equal to about 30,000 T cell genomes. Purified libraries were measured with a Qubit 3.0 fluorometer, size-checked on a Bioanalyzer 2100, and measured again with the KAPA Library Quantification kit. Every immunoSEQ 96-well plate was sequenced on a separate single-read 150-cycle Illumina NextSeq 550 flow cell. Turning to the authors' computational methods: Because the immunoSEQ output included only junctional sequences and no quality scores, the filtering could not be the same as the filtering used for full-length reads. To assign V/J genes and CDR3, sequences were annotated against IMGT germline references using PyIR, a Python wrapper for IgBLAST v1.9. Reads with weak V/J assignments (E-value above 1e-6), missing CDR3, stop codons, out-of-frame junctions, or ambiguous translated residues were removed. V3J clonotypes were defined by identical inferred V gene, J gene, and CDR3 amino acid sequence. Percentage overlap between repertoires was calculated by dividing the number of shared unique clonotypes by the size of the smaller repertoire. RTK rarefaction, the Chao1 estimator, and Recon v2.1 estimates of unobserved clonotypes were used to assess repertoire richness. For all TCRbeta clonotypes obtained by the gDNA method from several donors, generation probabilities were computed with OLGA. What TCRdb holds here is the immuneACCESS table cut down to in-frame rearrangements. Part of the clones is not present; checked against another copy, under half of the missing clones reflect an unresolved V gene, and the others are unexplained. V, J and clone size derive from that table, while D and trimming were established from the DNA sequence. Here the sample has about 700,000 clones; 92% occur a single time. The ten largest clones capture approximately 24% of the sample.

CD8 naive samples consisted of CD45RO-negative cells that were positively selected for CCR7, yielding a CD45RA+CCR7+ population without TemRA cells. Healthy HIV-negative adults with no recently reported acute infections or vaccinations were included as donors. Every donor was a Caucasian adult residing in Nashville, Tennessee, USA. After blood collection by leukapheresis, PBMCs were isolated using Ficoll-Histopaque density gradient centrifugation and then cryopreserved in the vapor phase of liquid nitrogen. Analytical flow cytometry was used to check the purity and quantity of each magnetically sorted T cell population. Genomic DNA was isolated from every sorted fraction and measured by UV absorbance on a Nanodrop 2000c.

The V gene is TRBV6-1 and the J gene is TRBJ2-7; TRBD2 might be the D gene, on 5 matching bases. The receptor's source is a man younger than 40 in good health. The sequenced sample consisted of naive CD8+ T cells sorted from blood. This specimen's cell subset or site label, interpreted: CD45RA+CCR7+. The CDR3 in this case is CASSEVWRASYEQYF. The DNA is TGTGCCAGCAGTGAAGTTTGGCGGGCCTCCTACGAGCAGTACTTC.